This T cell receptor (beta chain) was retrieved from a study of Tregs in tolerant kidney transplant recipients. Per germline, CDR1 SGHDN and CDR2 FVKESK. Trimming stripped 0 bases from V and 5 bases from J, with 13 bases between. The CDR3 covers 16 residues. The count of this clone is one. Libraries were prepared by immunoSEQ multiplex PCR; TCRdb keeps only in-frame clonotypes and omits some of them. This sample has hundreds of thousands of clones; 80% to 85% occur once, and the top ten carry over 0.5%. The TCR sequence derives from a human donor in good health. This chain links TRBV14 with TRBJ2-2; either TRBD1 or TRBD2 may fit D (6 bases each). Sequenced sample: CD4+ T cells from blood. DNA for the CDR3: TGTGCCAGCAGCCAAGATTGGGGGGCGAGAACCGGGGAGCTGTTTTTT. This codes for CASSQDWGARTGELFF. The variable domain in full, with the rest retrieved from reference TRBV14 and TRBJ2-2, is EAGVTQFPSHSVIEKGQTVTLRCDPISGHDNLYWYRRVMGKEIKFLLHFVKESKQDESGMPNNRFLAERTGGTYSTLKVQPAELEDSGVYFCASSQDWGARTGELFFGEGSRLTVL.